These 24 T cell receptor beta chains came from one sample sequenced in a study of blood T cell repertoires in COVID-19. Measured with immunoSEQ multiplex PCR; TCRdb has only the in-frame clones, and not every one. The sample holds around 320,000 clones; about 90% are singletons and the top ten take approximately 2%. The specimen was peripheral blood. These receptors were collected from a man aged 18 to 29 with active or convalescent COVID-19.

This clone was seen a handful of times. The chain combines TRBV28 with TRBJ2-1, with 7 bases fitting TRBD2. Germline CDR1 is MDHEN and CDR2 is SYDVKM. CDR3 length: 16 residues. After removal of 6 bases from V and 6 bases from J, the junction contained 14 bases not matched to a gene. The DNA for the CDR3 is TGTGCCAGCAGCTCGCCGGGCGGGAGAGGGTCCAATGAGCAGTTCTTC. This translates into CASSSPGGRGSNEQFF. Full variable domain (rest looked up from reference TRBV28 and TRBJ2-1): DVKVTQSSRYLVKRTGEKVFLECVQDMDHENMFWYRQDPGLGLRLIYFSYDVKMKEKGDIPEGYSVSREKKERFSLILESASTNQTSMYLCASSSPGGRGSNEQFFGPGTRLTVL.

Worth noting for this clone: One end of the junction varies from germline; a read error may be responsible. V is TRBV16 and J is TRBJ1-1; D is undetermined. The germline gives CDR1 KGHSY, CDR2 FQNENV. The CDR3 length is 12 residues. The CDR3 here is CASTQDIAEAFF. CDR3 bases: TGTGCCAGCACCCAAGACATAGCTGAAGCTTTCTTT.

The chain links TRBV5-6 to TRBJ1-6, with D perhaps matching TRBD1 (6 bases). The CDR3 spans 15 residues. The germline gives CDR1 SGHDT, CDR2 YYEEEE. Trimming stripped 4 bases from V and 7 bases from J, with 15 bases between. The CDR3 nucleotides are TGTGCCAGCAGCCCGGGGACACCTCGGAATTCACCCCTCCACTTT. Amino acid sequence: CASSPGTPRNSPLHF.

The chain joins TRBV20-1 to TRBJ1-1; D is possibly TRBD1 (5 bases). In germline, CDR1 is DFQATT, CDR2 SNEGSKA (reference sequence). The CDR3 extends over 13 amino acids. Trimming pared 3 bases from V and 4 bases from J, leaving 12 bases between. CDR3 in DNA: TGCAGTGCTAGTCGGGGGATGGTCACTGAAGCTTTCTTT. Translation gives CSASRGMVTEAFF.

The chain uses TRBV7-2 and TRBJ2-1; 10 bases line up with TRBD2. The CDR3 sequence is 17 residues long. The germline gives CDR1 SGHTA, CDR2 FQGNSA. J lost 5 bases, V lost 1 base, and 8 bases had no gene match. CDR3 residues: CASSLDPGLAIHNEQFF. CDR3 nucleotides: TGTGCCAGCAGCTTAGACCCGGGACTAGCGATCCACAATGAGCAGTTCTTC.

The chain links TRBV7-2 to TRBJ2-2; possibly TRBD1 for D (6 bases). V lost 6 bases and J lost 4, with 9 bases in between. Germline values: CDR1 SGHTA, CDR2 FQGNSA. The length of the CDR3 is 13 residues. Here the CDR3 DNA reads TGTGCCAGCAGACAGGGTTCCACCGGGGAGCTGTTTTTT. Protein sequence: CASRQGSTGELFF.

The CDR3 spells CASSSSRTGGVSNQPQHF. As DNA, the CDR3 is TGTGCCAGCAGCTCTTCCCGGACAGGGGGTGTTAGCAATCAGCCCCAGCATTTT. This rearrangement joins TRBV7-9 to TRBJ1-5; 10 bases agree with TRBD1. This CDR3 spans 18 amino acids. V lost 4 bases and J lost 0; bases outside the gene matches: 9. Germline lookup yields CDR1 SEHNR and CDR2 FQNEAQ (reference sequence).

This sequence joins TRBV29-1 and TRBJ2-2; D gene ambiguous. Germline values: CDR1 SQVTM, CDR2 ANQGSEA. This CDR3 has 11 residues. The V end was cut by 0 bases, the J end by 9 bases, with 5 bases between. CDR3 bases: TGCAGCGTTGAAGATTCTCGGGAGCTGTTTTTT. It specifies CSVEDSRELFF.

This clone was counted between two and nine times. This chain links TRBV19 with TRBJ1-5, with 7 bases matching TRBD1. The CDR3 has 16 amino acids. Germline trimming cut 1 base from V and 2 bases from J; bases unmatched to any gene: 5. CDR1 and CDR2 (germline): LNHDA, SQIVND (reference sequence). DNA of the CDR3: TGTGCCAGTAGTATAGGACAGGGTTTAGGCAATCAGCCCCAGCATTTT. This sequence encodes CASSIGQGLGNQPQHF. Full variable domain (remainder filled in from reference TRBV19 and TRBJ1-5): DGGITQSPKYLFRKEGQNVTLSCEQNLNHDAMYWYRQDPGQGLRLIYYSQIVNDFQKGDIAEGYSVSREKKESFPLTVTSAQKNPTAFYLCASSIGQGLGNQPQHFGDGTRLSIL.

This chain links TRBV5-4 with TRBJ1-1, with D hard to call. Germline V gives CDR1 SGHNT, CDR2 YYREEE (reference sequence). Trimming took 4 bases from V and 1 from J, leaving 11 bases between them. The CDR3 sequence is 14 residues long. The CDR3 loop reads CASSRWEGNTEAFF. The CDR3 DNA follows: TGTGCCAGCAGCCGATGGGAGGGGAACACTGAAGCTTTCTTT.

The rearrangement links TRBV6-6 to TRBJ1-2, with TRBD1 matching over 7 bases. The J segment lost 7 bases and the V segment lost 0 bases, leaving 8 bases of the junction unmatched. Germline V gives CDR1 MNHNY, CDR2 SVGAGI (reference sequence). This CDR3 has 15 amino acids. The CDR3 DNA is TGTGCCAGCAGTTACTCAGGACAGGAAGTCTTTGGCTACACCTTC. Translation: CASSYSGQEVFGYTF.

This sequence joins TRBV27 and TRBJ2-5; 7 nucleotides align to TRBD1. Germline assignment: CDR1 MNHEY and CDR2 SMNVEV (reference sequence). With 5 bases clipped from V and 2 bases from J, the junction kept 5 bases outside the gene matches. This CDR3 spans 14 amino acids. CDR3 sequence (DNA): TGTGCCAGCAGTCCCCGGGGACAGCAAGAGACCCAGTACTTC. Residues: CASSPRGQQETQYF.

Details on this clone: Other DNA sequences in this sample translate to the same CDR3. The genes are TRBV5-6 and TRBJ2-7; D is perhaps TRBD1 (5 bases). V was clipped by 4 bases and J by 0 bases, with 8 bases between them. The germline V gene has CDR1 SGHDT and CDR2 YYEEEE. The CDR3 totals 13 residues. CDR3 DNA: TGTGCCAGCAGCCCCGACAGCTCCTACGAGCAGTACTTC. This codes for CASSPDSSYEQYF.

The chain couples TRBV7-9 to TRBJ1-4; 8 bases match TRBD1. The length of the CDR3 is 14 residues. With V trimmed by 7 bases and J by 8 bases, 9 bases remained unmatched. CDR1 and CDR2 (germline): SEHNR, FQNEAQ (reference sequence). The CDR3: CASTSSGGGEKLFF. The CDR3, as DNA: TGTGCCAGCACCTCGTCAGGGGGCGGAGAAAAACTGTTTTTT.

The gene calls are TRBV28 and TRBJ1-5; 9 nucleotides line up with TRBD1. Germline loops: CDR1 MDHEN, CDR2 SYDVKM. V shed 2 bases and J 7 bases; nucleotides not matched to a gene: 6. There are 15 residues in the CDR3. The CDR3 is CASSLRGQGVQPQHF. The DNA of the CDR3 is TGTGCCAGCAGTTTAAGGGGACAGGGCGTACAGCCCCAGCATTTT.

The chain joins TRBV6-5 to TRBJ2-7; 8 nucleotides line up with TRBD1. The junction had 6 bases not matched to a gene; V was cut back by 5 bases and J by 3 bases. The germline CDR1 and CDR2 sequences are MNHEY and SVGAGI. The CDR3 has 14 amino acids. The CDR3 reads CASSRDRPDYEQYF. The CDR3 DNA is TGTGCCAGCAGTCGGGACAGGCCAGACTACGAGCAGTACTTC.

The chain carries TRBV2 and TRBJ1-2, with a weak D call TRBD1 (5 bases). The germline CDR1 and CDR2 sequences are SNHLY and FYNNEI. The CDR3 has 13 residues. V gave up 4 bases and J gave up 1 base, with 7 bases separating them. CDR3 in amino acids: CASSVQGNYGYTF. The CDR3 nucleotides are TGTGCCAGCAGTGTTCAGGGTAACTATGGCTACACCTTC. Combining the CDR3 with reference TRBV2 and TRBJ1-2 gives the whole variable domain EPEVTQTPSHQVTQMGQEVILRCVPISNHLYFYWYRQILGQKVEFLVSFYNNEISEKSEIFDDQFSVERPDGSNFTLKIRSTKLEDSAMYFCASSVQGNYGYTFGSGTRLTVV.

The CDR3 DNA is TGTGCCAGCAGTAAGCAGGGGGCGAAGGGCTACACCTTC. Translation gives CASSKQGAKGYTF. The chain links TRBV11-2 to TRBJ1-2; the match to TRBD1 covers 8 bases. Per germline, CDR1 SGHAT and CDR2 FQNNGV. CDR3 length equals 13 residues. The trim removed 6 bases at V and 8 bases at J, leaving 8 bases unmatched. Complete variable domain (other parts from reference TRBV11-2 and TRBJ1-2): EAGVAQSPRYKIIEKRQSVAFWCNPISGHATLYWYQQILGQGPKLLIQFQNNGVVDDSQLPKDRFSAERLKGVDSTLKIQPAKLEDSAVYLCASSKQGAKGYTFGSGTRLTVV.

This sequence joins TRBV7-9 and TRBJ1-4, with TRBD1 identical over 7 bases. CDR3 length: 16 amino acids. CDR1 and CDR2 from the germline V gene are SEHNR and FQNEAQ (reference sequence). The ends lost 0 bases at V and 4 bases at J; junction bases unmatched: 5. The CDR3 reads CASSLAGDSFNEKLFF. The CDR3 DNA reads TGTGCCAGCAGCTTAGCCGGGGACAGCTTTAATGAAAAACTGTTTTTT.

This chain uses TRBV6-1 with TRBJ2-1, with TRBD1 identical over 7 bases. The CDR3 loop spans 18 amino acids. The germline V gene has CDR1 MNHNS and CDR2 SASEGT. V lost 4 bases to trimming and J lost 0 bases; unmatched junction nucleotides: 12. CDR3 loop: CASSVWGQIPSSYNEQFF. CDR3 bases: TGTGCCAGCAGTGTATGGGGACAGATCCCGAGCTCCTACAATGAGCAGTTCTTC.

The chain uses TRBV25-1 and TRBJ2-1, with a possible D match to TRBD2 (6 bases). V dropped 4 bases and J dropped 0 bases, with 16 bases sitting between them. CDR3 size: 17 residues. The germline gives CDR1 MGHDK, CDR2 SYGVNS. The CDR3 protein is CASSGYRDSSSYNEQFF. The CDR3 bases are TGTGCCAGCAGTGGGTACCGGGACTCAAGCTCCTACAATGAGCAGTTCTTC.

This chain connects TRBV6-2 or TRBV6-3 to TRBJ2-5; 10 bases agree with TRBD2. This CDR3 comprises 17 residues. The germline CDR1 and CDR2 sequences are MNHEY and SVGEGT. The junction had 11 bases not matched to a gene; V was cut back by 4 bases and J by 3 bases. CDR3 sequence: CASSFNSGGFSEETQYF. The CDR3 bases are TGTGCCAGCAGTTTTAATAGCGGGGGGTTTTCGGAAGAGACCCAGTACTTC.

The CDR3 is CASSLRQGVLGYTF. Written as DNA, the CDR3 is TGTGCCAGCAGCCTGCGACAGGGGGTTTTGGGCTACACCTTC. This chain uses TRBV3-1 (or the pseudogene TRBV3-2) with TRBJ1-2; 9 nucleotides align to TRBD1. Germline CDR1 reads LGHDT; CDR2 reads YNNKEL (reference sequence). V lost 4 bases and J lost 8; bases outside the gene matches: 8. CDR3 size: 14 residues.

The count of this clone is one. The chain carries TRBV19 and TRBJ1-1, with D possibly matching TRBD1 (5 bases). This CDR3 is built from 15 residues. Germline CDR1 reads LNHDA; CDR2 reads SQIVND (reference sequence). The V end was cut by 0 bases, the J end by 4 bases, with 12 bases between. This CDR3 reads CASSIDRLGGTEAFF. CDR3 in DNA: TGTGCCAGTAGTATAGATAGGTTGGGGGGCACTGAAGCTTTCTTT.